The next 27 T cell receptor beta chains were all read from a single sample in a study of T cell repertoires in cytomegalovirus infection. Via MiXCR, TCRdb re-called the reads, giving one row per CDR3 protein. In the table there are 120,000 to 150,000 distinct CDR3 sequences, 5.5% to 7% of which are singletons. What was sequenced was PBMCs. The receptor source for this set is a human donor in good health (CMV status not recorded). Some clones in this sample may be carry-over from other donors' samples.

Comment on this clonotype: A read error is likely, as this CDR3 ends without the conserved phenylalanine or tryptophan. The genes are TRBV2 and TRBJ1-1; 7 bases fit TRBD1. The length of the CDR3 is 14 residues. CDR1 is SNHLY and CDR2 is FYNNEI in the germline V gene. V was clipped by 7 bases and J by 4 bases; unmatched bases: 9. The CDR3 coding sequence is TGTGCCAGCACCAAAAGGGGGCTTGGCACTGAAGCTTTCATT. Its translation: CASTKRGLGTEAFI.

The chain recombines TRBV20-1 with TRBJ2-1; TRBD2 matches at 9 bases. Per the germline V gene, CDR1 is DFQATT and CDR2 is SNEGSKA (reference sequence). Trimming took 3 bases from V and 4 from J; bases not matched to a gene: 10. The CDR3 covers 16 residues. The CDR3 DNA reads TGCAGTGCTAGGGCCCTTAGCGGGGGCCCGTACAATGAGCAGTTCTTC. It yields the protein CSARALSGGPYNEQFF.

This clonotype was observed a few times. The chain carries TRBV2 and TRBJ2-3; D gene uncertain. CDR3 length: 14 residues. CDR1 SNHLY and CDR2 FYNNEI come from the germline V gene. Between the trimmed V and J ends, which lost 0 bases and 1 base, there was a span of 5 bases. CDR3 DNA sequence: TGTGCCAGCAGTGAAGCGCTTCGCACAGATACGCAGTATTTT. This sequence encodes CASSEALRTDTQYF.

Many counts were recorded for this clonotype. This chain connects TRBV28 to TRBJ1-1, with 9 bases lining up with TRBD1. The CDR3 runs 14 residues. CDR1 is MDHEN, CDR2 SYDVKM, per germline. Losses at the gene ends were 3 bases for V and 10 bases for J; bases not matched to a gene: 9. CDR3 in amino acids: CASSLGQGRKGAFF. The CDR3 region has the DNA TGTGCCAGCAGTTTGGGACAGGGTAGAAAGGGAGCTTTCTTT.

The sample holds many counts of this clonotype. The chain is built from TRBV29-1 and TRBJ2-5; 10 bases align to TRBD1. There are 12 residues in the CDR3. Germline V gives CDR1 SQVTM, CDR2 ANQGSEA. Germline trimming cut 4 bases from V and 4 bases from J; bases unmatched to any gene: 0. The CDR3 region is CSVGTGGETQYF. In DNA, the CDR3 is TGCAGCGTTGGGACAGGGGGAGAGACCCAGTACTTC.

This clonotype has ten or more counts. CDR3 protein: CASSLRLGWSSYEQYF. The DNA for the CDR3 is TGTGCCAGTAGTCTGCGATTGGGCTGGAGCTCCTACGAGCAGTACTTC. The V call is TRBV19, the J call TRBJ2-7; D is unclear. The CDR3 covers 16 residues. The germline V gene has CDR1 LNHDA and CDR2 SQIVND (reference sequence). V was shortened by 5 bases and J by 0 bases, with 17 bases between the two germline ends.

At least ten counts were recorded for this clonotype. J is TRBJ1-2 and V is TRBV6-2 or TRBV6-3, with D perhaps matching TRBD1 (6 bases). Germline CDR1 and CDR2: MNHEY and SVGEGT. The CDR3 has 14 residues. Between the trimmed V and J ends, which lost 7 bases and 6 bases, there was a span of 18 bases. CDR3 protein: CASTDRRGLHGYTF. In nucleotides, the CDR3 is TGTGCCAGCACTGACAGGAGAGGGCTTCATGGCTACACCTTC.

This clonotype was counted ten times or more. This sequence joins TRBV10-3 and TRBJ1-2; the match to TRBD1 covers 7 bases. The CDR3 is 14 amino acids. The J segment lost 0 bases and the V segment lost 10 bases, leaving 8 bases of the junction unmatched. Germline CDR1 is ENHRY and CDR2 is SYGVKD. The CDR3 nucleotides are TGTGCCACAGGGGGACAGACCTCTAACTATGGCTACACCTTC. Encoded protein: CATGGQTSNYGYTF.

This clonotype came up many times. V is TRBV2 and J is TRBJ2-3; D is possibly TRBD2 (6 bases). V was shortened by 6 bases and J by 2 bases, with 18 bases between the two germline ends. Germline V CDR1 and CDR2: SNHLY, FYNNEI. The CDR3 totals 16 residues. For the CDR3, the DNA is TGTGCCAGCAGGGTCGTGGGCGGGGTTGTCACAGATACGCAGTATTTT. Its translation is CASRVVGGVVTDTQYF. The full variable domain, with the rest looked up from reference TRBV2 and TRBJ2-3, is EPEVTQTPSHQVTQMGQEVILRCVPISNHLYFYWYRQILGQKVEFLVSFYNNEISEKSEIFDDQFSVERPDGSNFTLKIRSTKLEDSAMYFCASRVVGGVVTDTQYFGPGTRLTVL.

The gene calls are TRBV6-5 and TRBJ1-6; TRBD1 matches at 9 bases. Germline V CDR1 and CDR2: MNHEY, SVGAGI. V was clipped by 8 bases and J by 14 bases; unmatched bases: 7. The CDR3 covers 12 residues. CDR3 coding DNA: TGTGCCAGCGGACAGGGGAGTCAAACCCTCCACTTT. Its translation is CASGQGSQTLHF.

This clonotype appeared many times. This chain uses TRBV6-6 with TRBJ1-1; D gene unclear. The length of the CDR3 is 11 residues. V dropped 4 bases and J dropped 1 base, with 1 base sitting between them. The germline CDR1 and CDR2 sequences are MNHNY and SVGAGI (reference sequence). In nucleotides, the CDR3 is TGTGCCAGCAGTTGGAACACTGAAGCTTTCTTT. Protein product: CASSWNTEAFF.

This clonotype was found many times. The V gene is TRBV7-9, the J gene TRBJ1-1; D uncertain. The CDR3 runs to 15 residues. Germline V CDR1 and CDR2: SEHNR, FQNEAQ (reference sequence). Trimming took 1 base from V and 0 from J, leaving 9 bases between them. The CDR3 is CASSLGAEMNTEAFF. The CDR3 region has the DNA TGTGCCAGCAGCTTAGGAGCAGAGATGAACACTGAAGCTTTCTTT.

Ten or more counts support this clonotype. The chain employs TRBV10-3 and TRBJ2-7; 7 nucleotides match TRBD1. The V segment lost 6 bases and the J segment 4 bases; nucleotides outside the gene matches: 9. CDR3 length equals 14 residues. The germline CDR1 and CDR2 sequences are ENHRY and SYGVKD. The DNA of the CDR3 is TGTGCCATCAGCGGGACCGAGGGGGCTTACGAGCAGTACTTC. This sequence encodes CAISGTEGAYEQYF.

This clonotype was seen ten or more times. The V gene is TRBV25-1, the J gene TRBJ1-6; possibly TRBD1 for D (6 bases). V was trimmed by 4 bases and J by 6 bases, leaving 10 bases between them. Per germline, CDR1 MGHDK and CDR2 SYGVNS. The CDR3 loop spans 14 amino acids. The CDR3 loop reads CASSADRTNSPLHF. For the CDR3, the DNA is TGTGCCAGCAGTGCCGACAGGACTAATTCACCCCTCCACTTT.

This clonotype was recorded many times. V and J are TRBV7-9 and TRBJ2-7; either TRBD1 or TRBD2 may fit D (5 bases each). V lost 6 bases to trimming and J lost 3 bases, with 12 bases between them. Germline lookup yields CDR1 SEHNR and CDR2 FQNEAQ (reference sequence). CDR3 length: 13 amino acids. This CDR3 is CASSGRDGYEQYF. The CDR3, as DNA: TGTGCCAGCAGTGGCCGGGACGGCTACGAGCAGTACTTC. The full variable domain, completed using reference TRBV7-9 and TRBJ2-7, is DTGVSQNPRHKITKRGQNVTFRCDPISEHNRLYWYRQTLGQGPEFLTYFQNEAQLEKSRLLSDRFSAERPKGSFSTLEIQRTEQGDSAMYLCASSGRDGYEQYFGPGTRLTVT.

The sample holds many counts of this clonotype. CDR3 sequence reads: CATTPGSNQPQHF. CDR3 nucleotide sequence: TGTGCCACTACCCCCGGGAGCAATCAGCCCCAGCATTTT. The chain combines TRBV15 with TRBJ1-5; D gene unclear. The CDR3 extends over 13 amino acids. V was cut by 9 bases and J by 1 base, with 10 bases left in between. Germline CDR1 is LNHNV and CDR2 is YYDKDF (reference sequence).

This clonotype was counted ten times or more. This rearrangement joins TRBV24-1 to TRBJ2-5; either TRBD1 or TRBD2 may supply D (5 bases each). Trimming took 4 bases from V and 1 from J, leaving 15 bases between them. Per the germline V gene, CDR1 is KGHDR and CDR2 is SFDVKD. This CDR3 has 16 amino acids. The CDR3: CATSEGRVPSQETQYF. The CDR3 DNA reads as TGTGCCACCAGTGAGGGGCGGGTTCCGTCCCAAGAGACCCAGTACTTC.

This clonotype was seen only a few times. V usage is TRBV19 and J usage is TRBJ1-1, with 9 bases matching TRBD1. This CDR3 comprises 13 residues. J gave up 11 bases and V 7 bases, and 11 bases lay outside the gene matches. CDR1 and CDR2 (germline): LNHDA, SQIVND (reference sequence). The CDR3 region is CASTTTTGTGAFF. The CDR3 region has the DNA TGTGCCAGTACCACGACGACCGGGACAGGGGCTTTCTTT.

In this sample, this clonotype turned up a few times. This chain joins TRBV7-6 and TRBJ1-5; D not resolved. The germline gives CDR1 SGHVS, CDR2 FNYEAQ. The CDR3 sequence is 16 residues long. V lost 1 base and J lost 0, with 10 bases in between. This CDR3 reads CASSLGVSGSNQPQHF. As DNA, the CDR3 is TGTGCCAGCAGCTTAGGGGTTTCGGGTAGCAATCAGCCCCAGCATTTT.

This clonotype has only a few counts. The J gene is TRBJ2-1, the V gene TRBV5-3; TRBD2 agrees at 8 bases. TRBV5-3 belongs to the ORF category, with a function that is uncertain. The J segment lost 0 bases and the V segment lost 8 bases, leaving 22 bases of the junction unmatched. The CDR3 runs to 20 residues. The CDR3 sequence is CASSTISGELIWSSYNEQFF. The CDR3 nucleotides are TGTGCCAGCAGCACCATTAGCGGGGAGTTAATATGGAGCTCCTACAATGAGCAGTTCTTC.

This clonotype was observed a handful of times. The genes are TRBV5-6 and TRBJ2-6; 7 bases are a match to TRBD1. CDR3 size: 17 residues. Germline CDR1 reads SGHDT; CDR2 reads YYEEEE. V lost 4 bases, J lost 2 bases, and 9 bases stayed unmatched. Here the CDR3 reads CASSGRITGAGANVLTF. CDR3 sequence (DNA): TGTGCCAGCAGCGGACGGATTACAGGGGCTGGGGCCAACGTCCTGACTTTC.

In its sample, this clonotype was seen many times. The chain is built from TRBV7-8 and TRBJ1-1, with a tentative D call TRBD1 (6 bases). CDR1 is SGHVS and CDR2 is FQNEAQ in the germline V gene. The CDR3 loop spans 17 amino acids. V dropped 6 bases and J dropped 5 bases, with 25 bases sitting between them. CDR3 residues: CASRWIRGGKRGTEAFF. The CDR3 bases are TGTGCCAGCAGATGGATCCGGGGGGGCAAACGGGGGACTGAAGCTTTCTTT.

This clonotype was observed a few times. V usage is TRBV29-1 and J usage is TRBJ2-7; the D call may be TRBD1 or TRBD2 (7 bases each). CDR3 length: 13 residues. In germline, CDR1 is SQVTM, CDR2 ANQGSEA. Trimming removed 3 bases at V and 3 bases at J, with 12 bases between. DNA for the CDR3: TGCAGCGTTGAGACAGGGAGGGACTACGAGCAGTACTTC. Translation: CSVETGRDYEQYF.

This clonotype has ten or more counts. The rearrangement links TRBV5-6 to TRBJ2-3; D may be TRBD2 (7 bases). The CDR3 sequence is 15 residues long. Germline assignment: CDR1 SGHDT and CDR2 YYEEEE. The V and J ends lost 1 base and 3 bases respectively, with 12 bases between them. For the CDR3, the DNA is TGTGCCAGCAGCTTGAGGGGGAGGGGGACAGATACGCAGTATTTT. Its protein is CASSLRGRGTDTQYF.

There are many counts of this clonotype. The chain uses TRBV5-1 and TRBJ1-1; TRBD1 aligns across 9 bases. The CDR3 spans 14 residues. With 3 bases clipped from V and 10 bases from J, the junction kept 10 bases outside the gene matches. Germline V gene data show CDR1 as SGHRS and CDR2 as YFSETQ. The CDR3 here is CASSSDRGFGGAFF. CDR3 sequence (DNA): TGCGCCAGCAGCTCCGACAGGGGGTTTGGTGGAGCTTTCTTT.

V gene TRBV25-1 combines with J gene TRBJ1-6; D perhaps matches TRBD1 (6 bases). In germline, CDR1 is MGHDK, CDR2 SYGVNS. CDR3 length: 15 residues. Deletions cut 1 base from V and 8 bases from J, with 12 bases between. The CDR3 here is CASSELGGADSPLHF. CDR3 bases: TGTGCCAGCAGTGAATTGGGGGGCGCGGATTCACCCCTCCACTTT.

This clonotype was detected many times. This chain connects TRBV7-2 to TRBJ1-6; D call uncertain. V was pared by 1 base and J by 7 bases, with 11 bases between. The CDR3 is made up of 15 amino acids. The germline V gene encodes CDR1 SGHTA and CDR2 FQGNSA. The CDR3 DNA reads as TGTGCCAGCAGCTTAGGGACTCCCCAAAATTCACCCCTCCACTTT. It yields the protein CASSLGTPQNSPLHF. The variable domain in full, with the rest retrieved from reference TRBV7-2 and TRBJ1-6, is GAGVSQSPSNKVTEKGKDVELRCDPISGHTALYWYRQSLGQGLEFLIYFQGNSAPDKSGLPSDRFSAERTGGSVSTLTIQRTQQEDSAVYLCASSLGTPQNSPLHFGNGTRLTVT.